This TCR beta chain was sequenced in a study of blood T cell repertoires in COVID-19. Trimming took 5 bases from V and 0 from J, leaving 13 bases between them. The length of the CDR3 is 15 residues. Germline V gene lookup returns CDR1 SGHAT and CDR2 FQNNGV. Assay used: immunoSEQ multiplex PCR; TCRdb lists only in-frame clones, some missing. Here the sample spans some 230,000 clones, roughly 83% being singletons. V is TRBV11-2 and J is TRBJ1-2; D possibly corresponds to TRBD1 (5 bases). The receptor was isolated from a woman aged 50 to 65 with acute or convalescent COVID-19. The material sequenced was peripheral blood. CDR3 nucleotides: TGTGCCAGCAGCCCTCGACAGAGTCCTAACTATGGCTACACCTTC. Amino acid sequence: CASSPRQSPNYGYTF.